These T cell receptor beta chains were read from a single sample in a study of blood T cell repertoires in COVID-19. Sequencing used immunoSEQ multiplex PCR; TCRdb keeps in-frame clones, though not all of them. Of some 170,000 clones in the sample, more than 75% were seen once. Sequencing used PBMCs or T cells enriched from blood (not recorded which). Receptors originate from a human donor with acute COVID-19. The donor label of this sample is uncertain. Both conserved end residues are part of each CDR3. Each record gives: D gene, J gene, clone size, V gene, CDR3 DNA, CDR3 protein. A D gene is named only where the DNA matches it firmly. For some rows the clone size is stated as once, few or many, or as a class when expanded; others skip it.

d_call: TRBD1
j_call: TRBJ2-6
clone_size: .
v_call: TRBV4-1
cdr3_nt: TGCGCCAGCAGCGGCTCGGGACAGAGCTCTGGGGCCAACGTCCTGACTTTC
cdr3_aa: CASSGSGQSSGANVLTF

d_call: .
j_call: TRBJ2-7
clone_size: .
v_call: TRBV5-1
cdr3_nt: TGCGCCAGCAGCTTACCCCCTCGGGACGAGCAGTACTTC
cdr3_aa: CASSLPPRDEQYF

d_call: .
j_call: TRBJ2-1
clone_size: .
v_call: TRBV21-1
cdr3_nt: TGTGCCAGCAGCAACGACAGGGGACAGCAGTTCTTC
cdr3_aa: CASSNDRGQQFF

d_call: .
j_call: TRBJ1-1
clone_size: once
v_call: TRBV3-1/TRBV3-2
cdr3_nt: TGTGCCAGCAGCCAAGGTGACAGGAACACTGAAGCTTTCTTT
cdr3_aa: CASSQGDRNTEAFF

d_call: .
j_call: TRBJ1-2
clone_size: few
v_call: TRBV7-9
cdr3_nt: TGTGCCAGCAGCTTTACCGGAGACTATGGCTACACCTTC
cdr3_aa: CASSFTGDYGYTF

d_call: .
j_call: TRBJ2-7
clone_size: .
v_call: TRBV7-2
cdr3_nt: TGTGCCAGCAGCTTACGGGTTAGCGGCTACGAGCAGTACTTC
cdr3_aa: CASSLRVSGYEQYF

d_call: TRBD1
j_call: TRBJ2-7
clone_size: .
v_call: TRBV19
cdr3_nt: TGTGCCAGTAGTTTCGACAGGGGTGGTGAGCAGTACTTC
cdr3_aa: CASSFDRGGEQYF

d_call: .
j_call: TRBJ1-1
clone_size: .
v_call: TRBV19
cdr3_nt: TGTGCCACCAGACAGTCTAACGCCTATGAAGCTTTCTTT
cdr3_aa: CATRQSNAYEAFF

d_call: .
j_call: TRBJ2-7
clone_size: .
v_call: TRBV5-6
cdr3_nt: TGTGCCAGCAGCCGAATGACTCTTTCTAGCTCCTACGAGCAGTACTTC
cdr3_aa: CASSRMTLSSSYEQYF

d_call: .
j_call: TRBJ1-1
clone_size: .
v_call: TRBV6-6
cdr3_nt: TGTGCCAGCAGCTCCCTTTGGGAGGGCGAGAACACTGAAGCTTTCTTT
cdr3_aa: CASSSLWEGENTEAFF

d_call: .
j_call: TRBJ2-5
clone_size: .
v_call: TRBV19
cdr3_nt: TGTGCCAGTAGTATGGGGGGAGAGACCCAGTACTTC
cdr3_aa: CASSMGGETQYF

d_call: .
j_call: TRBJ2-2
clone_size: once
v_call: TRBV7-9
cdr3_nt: TGTGCCAGCACCAAAAAAGGGGAAACCGGGGAGCTGTTTTTT
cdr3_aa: CASTKKGETGELFF

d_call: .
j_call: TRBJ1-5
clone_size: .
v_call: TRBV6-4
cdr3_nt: TGTGCCAGCCAACAGGTTATGCTTTATAGCAATCAGCCCCAGCATTTT
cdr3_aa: CASQQVMLYSNQPQHF

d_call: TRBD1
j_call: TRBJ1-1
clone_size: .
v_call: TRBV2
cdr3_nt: TGTGCCAGCAGTGGGCAGACAGGGACTGAAGCTTTCTTT
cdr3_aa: CASSGQTGTEAFF

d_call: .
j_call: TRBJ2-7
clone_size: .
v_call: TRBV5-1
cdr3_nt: TGCGCCAGCAGCTTGGGTCGGCTGGGAGACTACGAGCAGTACTTC
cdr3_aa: CASSLGRLGDYEQYF

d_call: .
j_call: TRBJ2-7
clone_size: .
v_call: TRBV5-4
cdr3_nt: TGTGCCAGCAGCTTAGGAGGAGTAACCCACGAGCAGTACTTC
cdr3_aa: CASSLGGVTHEQYF

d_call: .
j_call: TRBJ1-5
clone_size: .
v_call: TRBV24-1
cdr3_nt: TGTGCCACCAGTGACGACAGGTACCCTCAGCCCCAGCATTTT
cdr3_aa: CATSDDRYPQPQHF

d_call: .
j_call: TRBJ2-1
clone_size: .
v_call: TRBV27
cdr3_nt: TGTGCCAGCAGTTTAGGGTCTGTGGCGGGGTTGCAGAATGAGCAGTTCTTC
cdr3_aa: CASSLGSVAGLQNEQFF

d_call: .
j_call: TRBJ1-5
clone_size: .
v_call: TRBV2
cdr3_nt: TGTGCCAGCAGTACAGGACAGTCAGGTCAGCCCCAGCATTTT
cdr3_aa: CASSTGQSGQPQHF

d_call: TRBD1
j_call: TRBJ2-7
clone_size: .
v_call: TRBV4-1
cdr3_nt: TGCGCCAGCAGCCAAACCCGACAGGGGTTAGAAGCCTACGAGCAGTACTTC
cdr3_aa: CASSQTRQGLEAYEQYF

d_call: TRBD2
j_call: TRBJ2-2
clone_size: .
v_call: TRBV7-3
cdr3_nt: TGTGCCAGCAGCTTATACCCGGACTCTAGCGGGGGGGATACCGGGGAGCTGTTTTTT
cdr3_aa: CASSLYPDSSGGDTGELFF

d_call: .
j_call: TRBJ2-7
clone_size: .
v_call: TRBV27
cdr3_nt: TGTGCCAGCAGTTTGGGCAGGTACGACGAGCAGTACTTC
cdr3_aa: CASSLGRYDEQYF

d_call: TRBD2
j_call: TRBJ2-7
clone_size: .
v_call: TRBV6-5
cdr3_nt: TGTGCCAGCAGGCTCGGGGGGGCCGGTTACGAGCAGTACTTC
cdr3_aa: CASRLGGAGYEQYF

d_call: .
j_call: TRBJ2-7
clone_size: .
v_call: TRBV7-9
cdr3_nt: TGTGCCAGCAGCCCACCAGGCCACTACGAGCAGTACTTC
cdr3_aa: CASSPPGHYEQYF

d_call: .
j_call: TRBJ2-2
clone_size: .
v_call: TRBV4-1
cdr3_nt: TGCGCCAGCAGCCTCAAGATCGGCGCAGGGCCCACCGGGGAGCTGTTTTTT
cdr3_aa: CASSLKIGAGPTGELFF

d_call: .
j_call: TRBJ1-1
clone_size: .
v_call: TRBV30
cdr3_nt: TGTGCCTGGGGGGGGGCCACTGAAGCTTTCTTT
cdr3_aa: CAWGGATEAFF